This TCR beta chain was identified during a study of patients and donors after allogeneic stem cell transplantation. The J segment lost 7 bases and the V segment lost 4 bases, leaving 10 bases of the junction unmatched. Germline CDR1 MGHRA, CDR2 YSYEKL. The CDR3 is 16 amino acids. This clonotype was seen a few times. Each CDR3 protein gets one entry after TCRdb re-called the RT-PCR reads with MiXCR. The table lists tens of thousands of distinct CDR3 sequences, about 26% of them singletons. The sequenced sample consisted of blood, either unsorted or a sorted T cell fraction (not recorded which). The chain combines TRBV4-1 with TRBJ1-6; the match to TRBD1 covers 7 bases. This receptor was taken from a human donor who was either an allogeneic HSCT recipient or a stem cell or donor lymphocyte infusion donor (not recorded which). It is not recorded whose cells these are; they may come from a transplant donor. CDR3 amino acids: CASSLLPRDRNSPLHF. CDR3 coding DNA: TGCGCCAGCAGCCTACTTCCGAGGGACAGAAATTCACCCCTCCACTTT.